These 24 T cell receptor beta chains were sequenced from one sample in a study of Graves' ophthalmopathy and Graves' hyperthyroidism. As the template, RNA transcripts were used to amplify TCR beta CDR3 regions. Second-round multiplex PCR came after first-round RT-PCR with HTBI primers. In TCRdb, the multiplex PCR reads were re-called with MiXCR into one record per CDR3 protein. The sample comprises some 210,000 distinct CDR3 sequences, 25% to 35% of which are singletons, and approximately 8.6% rests with the top ten. The sequencing input was peripheral blood. Receptor source: a man aged 50 or older with Graves' ophthalmopathy.

Ten or more counts support this clonotype. This sequence joins TRBV19 and TRBJ2-7; either TRBD1 or TRBD2 may fit D (5 bases each). The CDR3 length is 14 residues. V was trimmed by 9 bases and J by 0 bases, leaving 15 bases between them. In germline, CDR1 is LNHDA, CDR2 SQIVND (reference sequence). CDR3 coding DNA: TGTGCCAGCTCCGGGACCCTAAGCTCCTACGAGCAGTACTTC. Translating gives CASSGTLSSYEQYF.

The chain combines TRBV6-2 or TRBV6-3 with TRBJ2-7; no clear D gene. The CDR3 is 15 residues long. Germline-derived CDR1 and CDR2 are MNHEY and SVGEGT. V was pared by 2 bases and J by 2 bases, with 13 bases between. The CDR3 DNA reads TGTGCCAGCAGTTACGGTGGGATTTGGGCCTACGAGCAGTACTTC. Translated, it gives CASSYGGIWAYEQYF.

This clonotype was observed a handful of times. The J gene is TRBJ2-7, the V gene TRBV5-4, with D unclear. The V and J ends lost 7 bases and 0 bases respectively, with 14 bases between them. The CDR3 is made up of 14 amino acids. Germline CDR1 reads SGHNT; CDR2 reads YYREEE (reference sequence). CDR3 DNA: TGTGCCAGCGAAGCGAACCCAAGCTCCTACGAGCAGTACTTC. This codes for CASEANPSSYEQYF.

This clonotype was seen at least ten times. The chain couples TRBV27 to TRBJ1-5; the D is unclear. CDR1 MNHEY and CDR2 SMNVEV come from the germline V gene (reference sequence). Trimming removed 4 bases from V and 6 bases from J, with 13 bases in between. There are 14 residues in the CDR3. The CDR3 bases are TGTGCCAGCAGTTCAGGTGAGACGTCTCAGCCCCAGCATTTT. Its translation is CASSSGETSQPQHF.

In this sample, this clonotype turned up many times. V and J are TRBV30 and TRBJ1-2; possibly TRBD1 for D (6 bases). CDR1 and CDR2 from the germline V gene are GTSNPN and SVGIG (reference sequence). V lost 7 bases to trimming and J lost 0 bases, with 12 bases between them. This CDR3 comprises 13 residues. The chain's CDR3 is CAYAQGPNYGYTF. In nucleotides, the CDR3 is TGTGCCTACGCACAGGGACCTAACTATGGCTACACCTTC.

In its sample, this clonotype was seen many times. The chain links TRBV20-1 to TRBJ1-1; 8 nucleotides line up with TRBD1. Germline values: CDR1 DFQATT, CDR2 SNEGSKA (reference sequence). The V gene end was trimmed by 0 bases and the J gene end by 9 bases; junction bases not matched to a gene: 9. CDR3 size: 14 residues. The CDR3 DNA follows: TGCAGTGCTAGAGATGGGGGGGGCAGGGGGCAAGCTTTCTTT. This sequence encodes CSARDGGGRGQAFF.

This clonotype has at least ten counts. The chain employs TRBV5-1 and TRBJ1-1; TRBD1 aligns across 10 bases. V was pared by 4 bases and J by 3 bases, with 3 bases of the junction left unmatched. CDR3 length equals 14 residues. CDR1 and CDR2 from the germline V gene are SGHRS and YFSETQ. CDR3 residues: CASSGQGGDTEAFF. The CDR3 DNA sequence: TGCGCCAGCAGCGGACAGGGGGGCGACACTGAAGCTTTCTTT.

This clonotype was counted ten times or more. The CDR3 nucleotides read TGTGCCAGCAGCTTATTAGGACAGGGTAACACCGGGGAGCTGTTTTTT. Translating it yields CASSLLGQGNTGELFF. This sequence joins TRBV7-6 and TRBJ2-2, with 8 bases fitting TRBD1. The CDR3 contains 16 residues. CDR1 and CDR2 from the germline V gene are SGHVS and FNYEAQ. After removal of 2 bases from V and 2 bases from J, the junction contained 4 bases not matched to a gene.

This clonotype was seen only once. J is TRBJ1-1 and V is TRBV24-1, with D possibly TRBD1 on 6 matching bases. The CDR3 extends over 13 amino acids. Trimming took off 2 bases at V and 3 bases at J, with 6 bases between the two ends. Germline V CDR1 and CDR2: KGHDR, SFDVKD. DNA for the CDR3: TGTGCCACCAGTGATTACAGGGACACTGAAGCTTTCTTT. Its translation: CATSDYRDTEAFF.

The gene calls are TRBV6-1 and TRBJ1-2; D is ambiguous. Germline CDR1 and CDR2: MNHNS and SASEGT. The length of the CDR3 is 13 residues. V shed 5 bases and J shed 8 bases, with 15 bases lying between them. The CDR3 loop reads CASSPSFFPGYTF. In nucleotides, the CDR3 is TGTGCCAGCAGTCCCTCCTTCTTCCCCGGCTACACCTTC.

The chain carries TRBV6-1 and TRBJ1-1; D gene uncertain. The CDR3 has 14 amino acids. Germline values: CDR1 MNHNS, CDR2 SASEGT. V was cut by 2 bases and J by 3 bases, with 10 bases left in between. CDR3 nucleotides: TGTGCCAGCAGTGAACAGCCGTGGGACACTGAAGCTTTCTTT. Encoded protein: CASSEQPWDTEAFF.

In this sample, this clonotype turned up a few times. This chain uses TRBV6-1 with TRBJ2-5; possibly TRBD1 for D (5 bases). Trimming left V 2 bases short and J 5 bases short, with 15 bases between. Germline CDR1 and CDR2: MNHNS and SASEGT. The CDR3 has 15 residues. DNA for the CDR3: TGTGCCAGCAGTGAATCTACAAGGGGAAGGGAGACCCAGTACTTC. Its translation: CASSESTRGRETQYF.

The chain recombines TRBV6-1 with TRBJ1-6; 9 bases map to TRBD1. Losses at the gene ends were 6 bases for V and 5 bases for J; bases not matched to a gene: 5. The CDR3 extends over 15 amino acids. Germline assignment: CDR1 MNHNS and CDR2 SASEGT. The chain's CDR3 is CASRHRGLNNSPLHF. The CDR3, as DNA: TGTGCCAGCAGGCACAGGGGGCTAAATAATTCACCCCTCCACTTT.

This clonotype was counted ten times or more. J is TRBJ1-1 and V is TRBV30; 8 nucleotides agree with TRBD1. Germline trimming cut 2 bases from V and 4 bases from J; bases unmatched to any gene: 12. The germline V gene encodes CDR1 GTSNPN and CDR2 SVGIG (reference sequence). The CDR3 has 16 residues. The DNA for the CDR3 is TGTGCCTGGAGTCCCTCGGACAGGGTGGGAAGCACTGAAGCTTTCTTT. Encoded protein: CAWSPSDRVGSTEAFF.

V and J are TRBV7-2 and TRBJ2-5; no clear D. The CDR3 has 14 amino acids. V lost 1 base and J lost 0, with 6 bases in between. The germline CDR1 and CDR2 sequences are SGHTA and FQGNSA. The DNA of the CDR3 is TGTGCCAGCAGCTTAGGCTCCTACCAAGAGACCCAGTACTTC. Translated, it gives CASSLGSYQETQYF.

This clonotype was picked up a small number of times. This rearrangement joins TRBV6-5 to TRBJ2-5, with D unresolved. The CDR3 has 16 residues. Trimming left V 0 bases short and J 2 bases short, with 13 bases between. CDR1 and CDR2 (germline): MNHEY, SVGAGI. The DNA for the CDR3 is TGTGCCAGCAGTTACTCGATAGGGCAGGAACAAGAGACCCAGTACTTC. Translation gives CASSYSIGQEQETQYF.

J is TRBJ1-2 and V is TRBV12-3 or TRBV12-4; D is uncertain. Trimming stripped 9 bases from V and 8 bases from J, with 16 bases between. This CDR3 is built from 12 residues. This CDR3 is CASKGLTWGYTF. CDR3 nucleotides: TGTGCCAGTAAAGGCCTTACATGGGGCTACACCTTC.

This clonotype was seen ten or more times. The chain couples TRBV11-2 to TRBJ1-5; D is unresolved. Germline lookup yields CDR1 SGHAT and CDR2 FQNNGV. CDR3 length: 17 residues. Trimming cost V 1 base and J 0 bases, with 13 bases left between them. The CDR3 DNA reads as TGTGCCAGCAGCTTAGGCCCAGGTGATTATAGCAATCAGCCCCAGCATTTT. Protein: CASSLGPGDYSNQPQHF.

This clonotype was seen ten or more times. The chain employs TRBV7-2 and TRBJ1-6, with D perhaps matching TRBD1 (5 bases). Trimming took off 2 bases at V and 9 bases at J, with 11 bases between the two ends. Germline V lookup: CDR1 SGHTA, CDR2 FQGNSA. The length of the CDR3 is 14 residues. The CDR3 DNA reads as TGTGCCAGCAGCTTACGGGACGGCAGTTCACCCCTCCACTTT. It specifies CASSLRDGSSPLHF.

In its sample, this clonotype was seen many times. The chain joins TRBV5-1 to TRBJ2-5, with 11 bases identical to TRBD2. J gave up 3 bases and V 4 bases, and 8 bases lay outside the gene matches. The CDR3 is 16 residues long. Germline CDR1 is SGHRS and CDR2 is YFSETQ. This CDR3 reads CASSLLAGGREETQYF. CDR3 sequence (DNA): TGCGCCAGCAGCCTCCTAGCGGGAGGTCGGGAAGAGACCCAGTACTTC. The whole variable domain, filled in from reference TRBV5-1 and TRBJ2-5, reads KAGVTQTPRYLIKTRGQQVTLSCSPISGHRSVSWYQQTPGQGLQFLFEYFSETQRNKGNFPGRFSGRQFSNSRSEMNVSTLELGDSALYLCASSLLAGGREETQYFGPGTRLLVL.

This clonotype showed up many times. This chain connects TRBV4-1 to TRBJ2-7; TRBD2 agrees at 8 bases. V was pared by 0 bases and J by 3 bases, with 7 bases of the junction left unmatched. This CDR3 region has 16 residues. Germline loops: CDR1 MGHRA, CDR2 YSYEKL. The CDR3 protein is CASSQDGRLARYEQYF. The CDR3 DNA sequence: TGCGCCAGCAGCCAAGACGGGCGACTAGCGCGCTACGAGCAGTACTTC.

A few counts support this clonotype. The chain recombines TRBV24-1 with TRBJ2-2, with a weak D call TRBD2 (6 bases). Looked up from germline, CDR1 is KGHDR and CDR2 is SFDVKD. The V end was cut by 0 bases, the J end by 6 bases, with 13 bases between. This CDR3 is built from 16 residues. Here the CDR3 DNA reads TGTGCCACCAGTGATTTGGGTCGGGAGTTCCCCGGGGAGCTGTTTTTT. Residues: CATSDLGREFPGELFF.

This clonotype was seen repeatedly, ten times or more. V is TRBV24-1 and J is TRBJ1-2; no reliable D call. The CDR3 is made up of 12 amino acids. V was pared by 2 bases and J by 4 bases, with 4 bases between. Germline CDR1 is KGHDR and CDR2 is SFDVKD. The CDR3 spells CATSDSAYGYTF. The CDR3 coding sequence is TGTGCCACCAGTGATTCAGCCTATGGCTACACCTTC.

This clonotype was detected only a few times. The J gene is TRBJ2-5, the V gene TRBV6-2 or TRBV6-3; 9 nucleotides agree with TRBD2. Unmatched junction bases numbered 5, after V lost 2 bases and J lost 4 bases. CDR1 and CDR2 from the germline V gene are MNHEY and SVGEGT. The CDR3 has 15 amino acids. The CDR3 DNA is TGTGCCAGCAGTTACGGCGGGAGGGCCACAGAGACCCAGTACTTC. Encoded protein: CASSYGGRATETQYF.